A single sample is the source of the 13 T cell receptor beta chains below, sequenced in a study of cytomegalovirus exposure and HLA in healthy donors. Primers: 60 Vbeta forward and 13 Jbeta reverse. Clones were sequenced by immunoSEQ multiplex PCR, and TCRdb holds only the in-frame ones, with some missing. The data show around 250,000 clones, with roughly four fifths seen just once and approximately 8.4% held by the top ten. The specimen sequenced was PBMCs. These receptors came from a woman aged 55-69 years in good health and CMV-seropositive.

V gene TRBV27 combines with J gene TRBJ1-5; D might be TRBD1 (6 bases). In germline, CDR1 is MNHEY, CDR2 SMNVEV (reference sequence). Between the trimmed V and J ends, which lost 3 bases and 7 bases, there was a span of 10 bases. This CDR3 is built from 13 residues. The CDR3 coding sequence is TGTGCCAGCAGTTTGGGGGCTGGCCAGCCCCAGCATTTT. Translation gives CASSLGAGQPQHF.

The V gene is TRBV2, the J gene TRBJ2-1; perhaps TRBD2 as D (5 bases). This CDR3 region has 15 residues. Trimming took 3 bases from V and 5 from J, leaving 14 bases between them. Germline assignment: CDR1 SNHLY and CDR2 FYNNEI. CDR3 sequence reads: CASSEVARPHNEQFF. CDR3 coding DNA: TGTGCCAGCAGTGAGGTAGCGAGGCCTCACAATGAGCAGTTCTTC.

The CDR3 DNA follows: TGCGCCAGCAGCCAAGATCAGGGAAGCGGGAGTAGCACAGATACGCAGTATTTT. Amino acid sequence: CASSQDQGSGSSTDTQYF. The chain has TRBV4-1 and TRBJ2-3, with 8 positions matching TRBD2. This CDR3 has 18 residues. V was clipped by 0 bases and J by 0 bases; unmatched bases: 8. Per the germline V gene, CDR1 is MGHRA and CDR2 is YSYEKL.

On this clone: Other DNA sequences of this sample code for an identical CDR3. Here the CDR3 reads CASSPSVQYEQYF. The CDR3 DNA reads TGTGCCAGCAGTCCTTCAGTGCAGTACGAGCAGTACTTC. This chain uses TRBV28 with TRBJ2-7; D is unclear. Germline V gene lookup returns CDR1 MDHEN and CDR2 SYDVKM. The CDR3 length is 13 residues. Trimming cost V 5 bases and J 4 bases, with 12 bases left between them. The variable domain in full, completed from reference TRBV28 and TRBJ2-7, reads DVKVTQSSRYLVKRTGEKVFLECVQDMDHENMFWYRQDPGLGLRLIYFSYDVKMKEKGDIPEGYSVSREKKERFSLILESASTNQTSMYLCASSPSVQYEQYFGPGTRLTVT.

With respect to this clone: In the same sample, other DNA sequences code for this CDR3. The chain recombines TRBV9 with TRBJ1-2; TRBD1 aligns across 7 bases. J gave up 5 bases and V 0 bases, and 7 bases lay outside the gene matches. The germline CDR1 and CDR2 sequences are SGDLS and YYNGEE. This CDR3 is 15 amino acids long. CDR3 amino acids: CASSVEEGARYGYTF. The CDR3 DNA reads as TGTGCCAGCAGCGTAGAAGAGGGGGCGAGGTATGGCTACACCTTC.

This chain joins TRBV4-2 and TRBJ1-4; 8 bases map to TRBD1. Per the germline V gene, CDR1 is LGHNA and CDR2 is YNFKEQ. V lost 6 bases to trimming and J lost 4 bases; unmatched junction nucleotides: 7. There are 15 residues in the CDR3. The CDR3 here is CASRYRDRSNEKLFF. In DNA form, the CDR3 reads TGTGCCAGCAGGTATAGGGACAGGAGTAATGAAAAACTGTTTTTT.

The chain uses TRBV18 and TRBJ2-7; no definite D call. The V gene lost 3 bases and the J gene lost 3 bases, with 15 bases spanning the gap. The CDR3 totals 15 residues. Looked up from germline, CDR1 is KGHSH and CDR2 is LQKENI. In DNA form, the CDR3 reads TGTGCCAGCTCACCCAACCCACTATCGCTCTACGAGCAGTACTTC. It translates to CASSPNPLSLYEQYF.

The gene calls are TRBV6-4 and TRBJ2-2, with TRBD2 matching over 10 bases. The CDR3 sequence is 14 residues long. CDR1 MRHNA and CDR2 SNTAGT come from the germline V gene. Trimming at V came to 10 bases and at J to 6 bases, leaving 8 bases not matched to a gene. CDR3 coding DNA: TGTGCCACCAAGCGGGAGGGCAAGGCCGGGGAGCTGTTTTTT. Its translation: CATKREGKAGELFF.

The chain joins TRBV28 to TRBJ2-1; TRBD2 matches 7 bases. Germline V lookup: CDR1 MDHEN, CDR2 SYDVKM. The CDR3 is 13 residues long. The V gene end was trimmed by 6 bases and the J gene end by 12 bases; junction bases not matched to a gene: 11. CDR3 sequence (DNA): TGTGCCAGCAGGCCAGGACTAGGTAGTGGGCAGTTCTTC. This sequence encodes CASRPGLGSGQFF. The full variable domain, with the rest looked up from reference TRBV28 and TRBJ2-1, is DVKVTQSSRYLVKRTGEKVFLECVQDMDHENMFWYRQDPGLGLRLIYFSYDVKMKEKGDIPEGYSVSREKKERFSLILESASTNQTSMYLCASRPGLGSGQFFGPGTRLTVL.

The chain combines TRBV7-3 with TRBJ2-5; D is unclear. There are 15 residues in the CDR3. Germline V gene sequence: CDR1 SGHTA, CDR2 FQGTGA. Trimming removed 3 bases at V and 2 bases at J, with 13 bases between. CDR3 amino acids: CASSLTGLRQETQYF. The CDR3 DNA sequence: TGTGCCAGCAGCTTGACGGGTCTACGGCAAGAGACCCAGTACTTC. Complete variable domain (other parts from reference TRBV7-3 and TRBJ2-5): GAGVSQTPSNKVTEKGKYVELRCDPISGHTALYWYRQSLGQGPEFLIYFQGTGAADDSGLPNDRFFAVRPEGSVSTLKIQRTERGDSAVYLCASSLTGLRQETQYFGPGTRLLVL.

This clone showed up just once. CDR3 nucleotide sequence: TGTGCCAGCTCACCAGGGGGCGGCTATGGCTACACCTTC. It yields the protein CASSPGGGYGYTF. The rearrangement joins TRBV18 to TRBJ1-2; D might be TRBD1 (6 bases). Trimming removed 2 bases from V and 4 bases from J, with 8 bases in between. This CDR3 has 13 residues. CDR1 is KGHSH, CDR2 LQKENI, per germline.

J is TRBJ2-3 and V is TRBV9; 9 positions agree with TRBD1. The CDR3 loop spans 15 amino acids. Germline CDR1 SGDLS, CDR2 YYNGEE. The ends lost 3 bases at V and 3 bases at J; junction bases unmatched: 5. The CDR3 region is CASSAGTGWTDTQYF. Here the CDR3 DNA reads TGTGCCAGCAGCGCCGGGACAGGGTGGACAGATACGCAGTATTTT.

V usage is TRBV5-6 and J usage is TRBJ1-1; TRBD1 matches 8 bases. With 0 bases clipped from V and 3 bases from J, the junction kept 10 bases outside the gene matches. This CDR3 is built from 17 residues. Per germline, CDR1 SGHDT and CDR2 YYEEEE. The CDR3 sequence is CASSLGGRLTGDTEAFF. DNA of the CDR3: TGTGCCAGCAGCTTGGGCGGAAGGTTGACAGGGGACACTGAAGCTTTCTTT.